A selection of T cell receptor beta chains follows, all from one sample in a study of OX40 agonist ivuxolimab in advanced cancers. TCRdb's table, derived via immunoSEQ multiplex PCR, lists solely in-frame clones and lacks some. This sample has about 150,000 clones; around 93% occur once, and the top ten carry more than 0.9%. Here the sequenced sample was CD4+ or CD8+ T cells sorted from blood, taken in a trial of the OX40 agonist ivuxolimab. These receptors were collected from an adult with an advanced solid tumor such as melanoma, head and neck, liver or kidney cancer. CDR3s include the opening cysteine and the closing phenylalanine or tryptophan. D genes are given only for firm matches.

j_call	cdr3_length	d_call	v_call	cdr3_aa
TRBJ2-3	15	.	TRBV9	CASSVALWGTDTQYF
TRBJ1-1	15	.	TRBV6-5	CASSYQGGLGAEAFF
TRBJ2-5	14	.	TRBV5-1	CASSPGALQETQYF
TRBJ2-3	17	TRBD2	TRBV7-2	CASSPGSGGLGTDTQYF
TRBJ2-1	17	TRBD2	TRBV7-6	CASSLEPSGASYNEQFF
TRBJ2-2	16	TRBD2	TRBV15	CATSRSGLAGGGELFF
TRBJ1-2	13	.	TRBV25-1	CASRPQGRGGYTF
TRBJ1-3	16	.	TRBV5-4	CASSSFGGRSGNTIYF
TRBJ1-2	13	.	TRBV5-1	CASSLGGSYGYTF
TRBJ2-7	12	.	TRBV6-1	CASRSDSYEQYF
TRBJ2-7	12	.	TRBV6-5	CASSGQAGEQYF
TRBJ2-7	14	.	TRBV5-6	CASSSGLAGNEQYF
TRBJ2-1	15	TRBD2	TRBV4-2	CASSQGTSEGNEQFF
TRBJ1-6	13	.	TRBV27	CASSSYQNSPLHF
TRBJ1-2	15	TRBD1	TRBV2	CARGHSDRGSFGYTF
TRBJ2-7	12	.	TRBV4-3	CASSQGSYEQYF
TRBJ2-3	14	.	TRBV5-4	CASSRAAGADTQYF
TRBJ2-2	14	.	TRBV7-2	CASEGQGNTGELFF
.	13	TRBD1	TRBV28	CASTTGQGYEQYF
TRBJ2-3	13	.	TRBV10-3	CAISDVGTDTQYF
TRBJ1-6	16	.	TRBV7-2	CASSVTGLFYNSPLHF
TRBJ2-3	16	.	TRBV7-8	CASSLGGFERADTQYF
TRBJ2-7	13	.	TRBV5-4	CASSSHGSYEQYF
TRBJ1-6	15	.	TRBV5-4	CASSPSRGYNSPLHF
TRBJ1-2	11	.	TRBV2	CARRSIYGYTF
TRBJ2-7	15	TRBD2	TRBV10-3	CAISLTSGRSYEQYF
TRBJ1-2	14	.	TRBV28	CASHVRGIKGGYTF
TRBJ1-2	14	.	TRBV4-1	CASSQSAGGYGYTF
TRBJ2-7	12	.	TRBV5-5	CASSTYSYEQYF
TRBJ1-4	14	TRBD1	TRBV7-9	CASSYRDRIEKLFF
TRBJ2-7	13	.	TRBV5-1	CASSHRASDEQYF
TRBJ2-3	14	.	TRBV1	CTSSLTTSTDTQYF
TRBJ1-2	14	.	TRBV9	CASSVSGETYGYTF
TRBJ1-3	14	.	TRBV6-5	CASSYGGSGNTIYF
TRBJ2-1	13	.	TRBV11-3	CASSPTTRIFGFF
TRBJ1-4	12	.	TRBV5-6	CASSPRGEKLFF
TRBJ1-4	15	.	TRBV7-2	CASSPLPGHPEKLFF
TRBJ2-3	15	.	TRBV7-7	CASGTSAGSTDTQYF
TRBJ2-7	13	TRBD1	TRBV19	CATCPRDRYEQYF
TRBJ2-3	13	.	TRBV28	CASSIQGPDTQYF